Sequencing of this T cell receptor beta chain was carried out in a study of T cells in Graves' hyperthyroidism and ophthalmopathy. Whole-study findings and limits: A median around 6 months before onset, the model predicted ophthalmopathy.

Duration under 3 months, a NOSPECS grade of at least 4, and a Clinical Activity Score of at least 3 characterized the ophthalmopathy patients. Lactation, pregnancy, other autoimmune disease or uncontrolled infection led to exclusion of patients. Each diagnosis drew on symptoms, thyroxine, TRAb, thyroid ultrasound and orbital computed tomography findings. The CDR3 regions of TCR beta were amplified from RNA transcripts. First-round RT-PCR of the TCR CDR3 relied on the HTBI primer set. TCRdb re-called the multiplex PCR reads through MiXCR, storing one row per CDR3 protein. The sample has under 350,000 distinct CDR3 sequences, approximately 17% seen once. This clonotype has ten or more counts. Its antigen is unknown. This CDR3 contains 14 residues. Germline V gives CDR1 MDHEN, CDR2 SYDVKM. V trimming: 6 bases; J trimming: 1 base; junction bases outside the gene matches: 4.

The specimen sequenced was blood. The source of this sequence is an older woman with Graves' ophthalmopathy. This sequence joins TRBV28 and TRBJ2-5, with 8 positions matching TRBD1. CDR3 in amino acids: CASSPTGGQETQYF. CDR3 coding DNA: TGTGCCAGCAGCCCAACAGGGGGCCAAGAGACCCAGTACTTC.